Listed below are T cell receptor beta chains from one sample, sequenced in a study of radiotherapy plus CTLA-4 blockade in lung cancer. The protocol was immunoSEQ multiplex PCR, while the TCRdb copy is restricted to in-frame clones and leaves out a portion. The sample has tens of thousands of clones, about 85% seen once. The sequencing here drew on peripheral blood, taken from a patient treated with radiotherapy plus ipilimumab. The receptors here all came from a human donor with non-small cell lung cancer who had stable disease on radiotherapy plus ipilimumab. CDR3s include the opening cysteine and the closing phenylalanine or tryptophan. Each record gives: CDR3 length, J gene, clone size, D gene, V gene, CDR3 DNA, CDR3 protein. D genes are given only for firm matches. The size entry is marked missing in some rows and otherwise reads once, few, many or a size class.

16,TRBJ1-6,-,TRBD1,TRBV27,TGTGCCAGCAGTTTATTGGCAGGGGGCTTAAATTCACCCCTCCACTTT,CASSLLAGGLNSPLHF
16,TRBJ2-3,-,TRBD1,TRBV5-4,TGTGCCAGCAGCCCAGACAGGGGAGGAGGCACAGATACGCAGTATTTT,CASSPDRGGGTDTQYF
16,TRBJ2-1,once,TRBD2,TRBV2,TGTGCCAGCAGTCTATCCGGGGATAGCGGGATAGATGAGCAGTTCTTC,CASSLSGDSGIDEQFF
17,TRBJ2-1,-,TRBD2,TRBV28,TGTGCCAGCAGTCTACGACCGGGACTAGCGGGAGCCGATGAGCAGTTCTTC,CASSLRPGLAGADEQFF
13,TRBJ1-1,-,-,TRBV7-7,TGTGCCAGCAGTTTTGGGCTGAACACTGAAGCTTTCTTT,CASSFGLNTEAFF
18,TRBJ2-7,-,TRBD1,TRBV5-1,TGCGCCAGCAGCTTGGCCGGTTTGGGACAGGGGGAAAAATACGAGCAGTACTTC,CASSLAGLGQGEKYEQYF
14,TRBJ1-5,-,TRBD1,TRBV28,TGTGCCATCTGGCCAGGGGGCTACAATCAGCCCCAGCATTTT,CAIWPGGYNQPQHF
16,TRBJ2-2,-,TRBD2,TRBV4-1,TGCGCCAGCAGCCAAGACGGACTAGCGCCAACCGGGGAGCTGTTTTTT,CASSQDGLAPTGELFF
13,TRBJ2-7,once,-,TRBV5-1,TGCGCCAGCAGCTTGGAGGGGACAAAAGAGCAGTACTTC,CASSLEGTKEQYF
14,TRBJ2-7,-,TRBD2,TRBV6-6,TGTGCCAGCAGTTATGCCGGGGGGTCCTACGAGCAGTACTTC,CASSYAGGSYEQYF
15,TRBJ1-5,-,-,TRBV6-1,TGTGCCAGCAGTGAAAGTACGGGGGGACATCAGCCCCAGCATTTT,CASSESTGGHQPQHF
14,TRBJ2-1,-,TRBD2,TRBV11-3,TGTGCCAGCGGCAAGCGGGAGGGCCTAAATGAGCAGTTCTTC,CASGKREGLNEQFF
13,TRBJ2-7,-,-,TRBV2,TGTGCCAGCAGTGAAGTCGGGATTTACGAGCAGTACTTC,CASSEVGIYEQYF